This is a list of T cell receptor beta chains from one sample in a study of T cell clusters in autoimmune cytopenias. TCRdb reprocessed the multiplex PCR reads; each CDR3 protein has one entry and no DNA is given. This table lists roughly 7,500 distinct CDR3 sequences. Sequencing was performed on peripheral blood. Receptor source: a human donor with an autoimmune cytopenia or autoimmune hepatitis (not recorded which). The CDR3 runs from the conserved cysteine through the conserved F or W. Rows may omit the clone size; those that give it use once, few, many or a size class.

V gene	clone size	J gene	CDR3 length	CDR3 protein
TRBV6-5	medium-sized	TRBJ1-2	15	CASSYSQQRYYGYTF
TRBV19	.	TRBJ2-1	18	CASSSLSTSGGSYNEQFF
TRBV6-5	medium-sized	TRBJ1-3	13	CASSLGVGNTIYF
TRBV6-5	medium-sized	TRBJ1-2	14	CASKLDGQDYGYTF
TRBV20-1	.	TRBJ2-7	13	CSAAKDRDYEQYF
TRBV20-1	.	TRBJ2-7	13	CSARDYPLYEQYF
TRBV5-4	.	TRBJ2-5	14	CASSRLGSEETQYF
TRBV27	.	TRBJ1-3	17	CASIQPQVKPSGNTIYF
TRBV18	medium-sized	TRBJ2-5	13	CASSPGIQETQYF
TRBV24-1	.	TRBJ2-2	13	CATEGANTGELFF
TRBV4-1	.	TRBJ2-7	14	CASSQVQGVYEQYF
TRBV10-3	.	TRBJ2-1	17	CASSAKGKRGGRDEQFF
TRBV10-3	medium-sized	TRBJ2-2	17	CAISDWGSGKNTGELFF
TRBV10-3	.	TRBJ2-3	16	CAIESARGQGTDTQYF
TRBV29-1	medium-sized	TRBJ2-2	14	CSAVRSANTGELFF
TRBV11-2	medium-sized	TRBJ2-3	15	CASSAWSSPTDTQYF
TRBV10-1	.	TRBJ1-6	13	CASSEGLNSPLHF
TRBV7-9	.	TRBJ1-1	13	CASSSQGQTEAFF
TRBV24-1	.	TRBJ2-3	15	CATQSGRRITDTQYF
TRBV6-5	medium-sized	TRBJ1-6	15	CASSAGTLYNSPLHF
TRBV12-3/TRBV12-4	.	TRBJ2-6	19	CASSLEGRGPNSGANVLTF
TRBV29-1	medium-sized	TRBJ2-7	12	CSAATGRYEQYF
TRBV19	medium-sized	TRBJ2-3	16	CASSPGTIRNTDTQYF
TRBV12-3/TRBV12-4	.	TRBJ2-1	18	CASSLGWGQGVGYNEQFF
TRBV18	medium-sized	TRBJ2-7	16	CASSPRQGAKGYEQYF
TRBV5-1	.	TRBJ2-7	13	CASSLDTTYEQYF
TRBV20-1	.	TRBJ2-6	17	CSARDPGRLSGANVLTF
TRBV5-1	.	TRBJ1-1	13	CASSLTGATEAFF
TRBV6-5	medium-sized	TRBJ2-7	17	CASSRDRGRRGSYEQYF
TRBV6-5	medium-sized	TRBJ1-1	14	CASSPSQGRTEAFF
TRBV12-3/TRBV12-4	medium-sized	TRBJ2-7	15	CASRAASDRKYEQYF
TRBV30	medium-sized	TRBJ1-1	14	CAWSVLPENTEAFF
TRBV18	medium-sized	TRBJ1-5	15	CASSQDGNINQPQHF
TRBV18	.	TRBJ1-4	15	CASSPGGPPGEKLFF
TRBV20-1	.	TRBJ2-2	13	CSARATNTGELFF
TRBV5-4	medium-sized	TRBJ1-6	18	CASSLGDRARSYNSPLHF
TRBV19	medium-sized	TRBJ2-1	18	CASSIDGRGTQSYNEQFF
TRBV29-1	medium-sized	TRBJ1-1	13	CSVAVSMNTEAFF
TRBV7-6	.	TRBJ1-1	15	CASSLDQGRNTEAFF
TRBV6-5	medium-sized	TRBJ2-1	12	CASSKAHREQFF
TRBV10-3	medium-sized	TRBJ2-3	16	CAISGTSGGEADTQYF
TRBV20-1	.	TRBJ1-6	12	CSARGGGSPLHF
TRBV28	.	TRBJ1-2	14	CASSSPTGGYGYTF
TRBV11-2	.	TRBJ2-7	15	CASSLVATGGYEQYF
TRBV6-5	.	TRBJ2-7	13	CASLRTGTDEQYF
TRBV5-4	medium-sized	TRBJ2-6	16	CASSPDGGSGANVLTF
TRBV15	.	TRBJ2-3	17	CATSDPGQGPGGDTQYF
TRBV6-5	medium-sized	TRBJ2-7	14	CASSYGGQGTEQYF
TRBV12-3/TRBV12-4	medium-sized	TRBJ2-4	14	CASRRQGVRDIQYF
TRBV6-2/TRBV6-3	.	TRBJ2-7	17	CASSNVLPGQGSYEQYF
TRBV7-2	medium-sized	TRBJ2-2	13	CASSQGPTGELFF
TRBV11-2	.	TRBJ2-1	14	CASSPGGAFNEQFF
TRBV18	medium-sized	TRBJ2-7	15	CASSPPSSARNEQYF
TRBV5-5	.	TRBJ2-7	16	CASSRTGSLASYEQYF
TRBV5-6	.	TRBJ2-3	13	CASSWTGGDTQYF
TRBV5-4	medium-sized	TRBJ1-1	13	CASSSSGQGVAFF
TRBV5-4	.	TRBJ2-3	17	CASSLSSGGHSTDTQYF
TRBV5-6	.	TRBJ1-1	16	CASSVKRQGMNTEAFF